The 5 T cell receptor beta chains in this list originate from one sample, sequenced in a study of blood T cells in healthy people across ages. Through a sample-barcoded 5' primer and a J-beta primer mix, a second PCR was run for roughly 6 to 12 cycles. TCRdb analysed the 5' RACE reads with MiXCR anew, one entry per CDR3 protein. The table lists fewer than 2,000,000 distinct CDR3 sequences, about 32% of them singletons. Sequenced material: blood. The receptors originated from a woman aged 25 to 39 in good health.

V gene TRBV28 combines with J gene TRBJ2-5; 11 bases match TRBD2. This CDR3 is 15 amino acids long. In germline, CDR1 is MDHEN, CDR2 SYDVKM. With 6 bases clipped from V and 11 bases from J, the junction kept 14 bases outside the gene matches. CDR3 in DNA: TGTGCCAGCAGGCTCCGACTAGCGGGGAGGAGGGAGCAGTACTTC. Translated, it gives CASRLRLAGRREQYF. Full variable domain (rest looked up from reference TRBV28 and TRBJ2-5): DVKVTQSSRYLVKRTGEKVFLECVQDMDHENMFWYRQDPGLGLRLIYFSYDVKMKEKGDIPEGYSVSREKKERFSLILESASTNQTSMYLCASRLRLAGRREQYFGPGTRLLVL.

The V call is TRBV5-1, the J call TRBJ2-7, with D hard to call. The V and J ends lost 0 bases and 9 bases respectively, with 13 bases between them. The CDR3 contains 13 residues. Germline loops: CDR1 SGHRS, CDR2 YFSETQ. The chain's CDR3 is CASSLGQETGQYF. The CDR3 DNA follows: TGCGCCAGCAGCTTGGGTCAGGAAACCGGGCAGTACTTC.

This clonotype was counted only a few times. The rearrangement joins TRBV20-1 to TRBJ2-3, with 9 bases that match TRBD1. This CDR3 is built from 15 residues. J lost 4 bases, V lost 0 bases, and 5 bases had no gene match. Germline V gene lookup returns CDR1 DFQATT and CDR2 SNEGSKA (reference sequence). The CDR3 loop reads CSARDAGTGPDTQYF. The CDR3 DNA sequence: TGCAGTGCTAGAGATGCCGGGACAGGGCCAGATACGCAGTATTTT.

This chain uses TRBV24-1 with TRBJ2-1; D possibly corresponds to TRBD2 (6 bases). The CDR3 extends over 15 amino acids. The germline CDR1 and CDR2 sequences are KGHDR and SFDVKD. V lost 4 bases to trimming and J lost 6 bases, with 15 bases between them. CDR3: CATSDSRQGGNEQFF. CDR3 bases: TGTGCCACCAGTGACTCCCGTCAGGGAGGCAATGAGCAGTTCTTC.

This clonotype was seen a handful of times. The DNA is left out, because the CDR3 cannot be placed on it with certainty; the CDR3 is given as TCRdb lists it. The chain joins TRBV28 to TRBJ1-2. The CDR3 is 14 amino acids long, termini counted. Germline V gene sequence: CDR1 MDHEN, CDR2 SYDVKM. The CDR3 reads CASSSSVTNYGYTF.